This is a list of T cell receptor beta chains from one sample in a study of low-dose radiotherapy and immunotherapy resistance in tumors. Using its own MiXCR run on the reads, TCRdb lists one record per CDR3 protein. In the table there are under 95,000 distinct CDR3 sequences, about a sixth of which are singletons. Source: PBMCs, taken before treatment. These receptors came from a male donor with prostate cancer. Both conserved end residues are part of each CDR3. A D gene is named only where the DNA matches it firmly. Some rows have no size entry. The others give once, few or many, or a class for an expanded clone.

J gene: TRBJ2-1; clone size: many; V gene: TRBV4-1; D gene: NA; CDR3 protein: CASSQAVLSNEQFF; CDR3 DNA: TGCGCCAGCAGCCAAGCCGTTTTGTCGAATGAGCAGTTCTTC
J gene: TRBJ2-3; clone size: many; V gene: TRBV12-5; D gene: NA; CDR3 protein: CASGSPGPTDTQYF; CDR3 DNA: TGTGCTAGTGGTTCGCCGGGGCCCACAGATACGCAGTATTTT
J gene: TRBJ2-6; clone size: NA; V gene: TRBV28; D gene: NA; CDR3 protein: CASRGIILGSGANVLTF; CDR3 DNA: TGTGCCAGCAGAGGAATCATCCTGGGCTCTGGGGCCAACGTCCTGACTTTC
J gene: TRBJ2-3; clone size: many; V gene: TRBV29-1; D gene: TRBD1; CDR3 protein: CSVRTGETDTQYF; CDR3 DNA: TGCAGCGTTAGGACAGGGGAGACAGATACGCAGTATTTT
J gene: TRBJ1-5; clone size: many; V gene: TRBV30; D gene: TRBD1; CDR3 protein: CAWSAGTGVQPQHF; CDR3 DNA: TGTGCCTGGAGTGCCGGGACAGGGGTTCAGCCCCAGCATTTT
J gene: TRBJ2-1; clone size: many; V gene: TRBV18; D gene: TRBD2; CDR3 protein: CASSLSEGLAGGLGDEQFF; CDR3 DNA: TGTGCCAGCTCACTATCCGAAGGACTAGCGGGGGGCCTCGGGGATGAGCAGTTCTTC
J gene: TRBJ1-5; clone size: few; V gene: TRBV27; D gene: NA; CDR3 protein: CASSFDRLRPQHF; CDR3 DNA: TGTGCCAGCAGTTTCGACAGGTTGCGGCCCCAGCATTTT
J gene: TRBJ2-3; clone size: NA; V gene: TRBV7-8; D gene: NA; CDR3 protein: CASSSGEGSTDTQYF; CDR3 DNA: TGTGCCAGCAGCTCCGGTGAGGGGTCCACAGATACGCAGTATTTT
J gene: TRBJ1-4; clone size: many; V gene: TRBV15; D gene: NA; CDR3 protein: CATSRDYGAGPAKLFF; CDR3 DNA: TGTGCCACCAGCAGAGATTACGGGGCAGGCCCTGCAAAACTGTTTTTT
J gene: TRBJ2-3; clone size: many; V gene: TRBV5-1; D gene: TRBD2; CDR3 protein: CASSLTSGGATQYF; CDR3 DNA: TGCGCCAGCAGCTTGACTAGCGGGGGGGCTACGCAGTATTTT
J gene: TRBJ2-1; clone size: many; V gene: TRBV14; D gene: TRBD1; CDR3 protein: CASSQDRLGTGEHNEQFF; CDR3 DNA: TGTGCCAGCAGCCAAGATCGGTTGGGGACAGGGGAACACAATGAGCAGTTCTTC
J gene: TRBJ2-7; clone size: many; V gene: TRBV19; D gene: NA; CDR3 protein: CATDTGYEQYF; CDR3 DNA: TGTGCCACGGACACCGGCTACGAGCAGTACTTC
J gene: TRBJ2-1; clone size: many; V gene: TRBV27; D gene: NA; CDR3 protein: CASSLTTYNEQFF; CDR3 DNA: TGTGCCAGCAGTTTAACAACTTACAATGAGCAGTTCTTC
J gene: TRBJ2-7; clone size: many; V gene: TRBV7-9; D gene: NA; CDR3 protein: CASSSGGAWDEQYF; CDR3 DNA: TGTGCCAGCAGCTCTGGCGGCGCCTGGGACGAGCAGTACTTC
J gene: TRBJ1-2; clone size: few; V gene: TRBV5-1; D gene: NA; CDR3 protein: CASSLRGGYGYTF; CDR3 DNA: TGCGCCAGCAGCTTGCGGGGCGGCTATGGCTACACCTTC
J gene: TRBJ2-5; clone size: many; V gene: TRBV29-1; D gene: TRBD2; CDR3 protein: CSVAPRGGSRQETQYF; CDR3 DNA: TGCAGCGTTGCCCCCCGGGGGGGGTCGCGCCAAGAGACCCAGTACTTC
J gene: TRBJ2-1; clone size: many; V gene: TRBV4-2; D gene: TRBD2; CDR3 protein: CASSQSGGAHNEQFF; CDR3 DNA: TGTGCCAGCAGCCAAAGCGGGGGGGCCCACAATGAGCAGTTCTTC
J gene: TRBJ2-4; clone size: many; V gene: TRBV18; D gene: NA; CDR3 protein: CASSPPSVIAKNIQYF; CDR3 DNA: TGTGCCAGCTCACCACCATCGGTGATAGCCAAAAACATTCAGTACTTC
J gene: TRBJ2-3; clone size: many; V gene: TRBV9; D gene: NA; CDR3 protein: CASSKTGAPGDTQYF; CDR3 DNA: TGTGCCAGCAGCAAAACCGGGGCACCGGGAGATACGCAGTATTTT
J gene: TRBJ1-1; clone size: many; V gene: TRBV9; D gene: NA; CDR3 protein: CASSPMGGQTGAFF; CDR3 DNA: TGTGCCAGCAGTCCCATGGGGGGTCAGACAGGAGCTTTCTTT
J gene: TRBJ2-5; clone size: many; V gene: TRBV7-2; D gene: NA; CDR3 protein: CASSQRRAETQYF; CDR3 DNA: TGTGCCAGCAGCCAGAGGCGGGCGGAGACCCAGTACTTC
J gene: TRBJ2-1; clone size: many; V gene: TRBV4-1; D gene: NA; CDR3 protein: CASSHPYVEQFF; CDR3 DNA: TGCGCCAGCAGCCACCCTTATGTTGAGCAGTTCTTC
J gene: TRBJ2-2; clone size: many; V gene: TRBV9; D gene: TRBD2; CDR3 protein: CASSPLVPGLAGGPGAGELFF; CDR3 DNA: TGTGCCAGCAGCCCTCTTGTCCCGGGACTAGCGGGGGGGCCCGGCGCCGGGGAGCTGTTTTTT
J gene: TRBJ2-7; clone size: few; V gene: TRBV27; D gene: TRBD2; CDR3 protein: CASSLRGGAGVLLTYEQYF; CDR3 DNA: TGTGCCAGCAGTTTACGCGGGGGGGCAGGTGTCCTACTAACCTACGAGCAGTACTTC
J gene: TRBJ2-1; clone size: many; V gene: TRBV7-2; D gene: TRBD1; CDR3 protein: CASSLNARGHEQFF; CDR3 DNA: TGTGCCAGCAGCTTAAATGCCAGGGGGCATGAGCAGTTCTTC
J gene: TRBJ1-2; clone size: few; V gene: TRBV27; D gene: NA; CDR3 protein: CASSLKGIYGYTF; CDR3 DNA: TGTGCCAGCAGTTTAAAGGGAATCTATGGCTACACCTTC
J gene: TRBJ2-2; clone size: many; V gene: TRBV6-1; D gene: NA; CDR3 protein: CASPDWGDTGELFF; CDR3 DNA: TGTGCCAGCCCTGACTGGGGGGACACCGGGGAGCTGTTTTTT
J gene: TRBJ2-3; clone size: many; V gene: TRBV5-1; D gene: TRBD2; CDR3 protein: CASSPRTSGGDTDTQYF; CDR3 DNA: TGCGCCAGCAGCCCAAGGACTAGCGGGGGGGACACAGATACGCAGTATTTT
J gene: TRBJ2-7; clone size: many; V gene: TRBV12-3/TRBV12-4; D gene: TRBD2; CDR3 protein: CASSLLPGLASHEQYF; CDR3 DNA: TGTGCCAGCAGTTTATTGCCGGGACTAGCTTCCCACGAGCAGTACTTC
J gene: TRBJ1-2; clone size: NA; V gene: TRBV7-2; D gene: TRBD1; CDR3 protein: CASSFPGQGSGGYTF; CDR3 DNA: TGTGCCAGCAGCTTCCCGGGACAGGGGAGTGGTGGCTACACCTTC
J gene: TRBJ1-1; clone size: many; V gene: TRBV7-9; D gene: TRBD1; CDR3 protein: CASSRGTGRSDTEAFF; CDR3 DNA: TGTGCCAGCAGCAGGGGGACAGGGCGATCGGACACTGAAGCTTTCTTT
J gene: TRBJ1-1; clone size: many; V gene: TRBV29-1; D gene: TRBD1; CDR3 protein: CSGFRGLGTEAFF; CDR3 DNA: TGCAGCGGATTCAGGGGGCTCGGCACTGAAGCTTTCTTT
J gene: TRBJ2-5; clone size: many; V gene: TRBV12-3/TRBV12-4; D gene: NA; CDR3 protein: CASSFTQQETQYF; CDR3 DNA: TGTGCCAGCAGTTTTACCCAACAAGAGACCCAGTACTTC
J gene: TRBJ1-5; clone size: NA; V gene: TRBV20-1; D gene: NA; CDR3 protein: CAAGVQPQHF; CDR3 DNA: TGCGCGGCAGGGGTACAGCCCCAGCATTTT
J gene: TRBJ1-2; clone size: many; V gene: TRBV20-1; D gene: TRBD1; CDR3 protein: CSAREALDRGEGYTF; CDR3 DNA: TGCAGTGCTAGAGAGGCCCTCGACAGGGGGGAAGGCTACACCTTC
J gene: TRBJ2-7; clone size: NA; V gene: TRBV7-2; D gene: NA; CDR3 protein: CASSLGSAVRLPYEQYF; CDR3 DNA: TGTGCCAGCAGCTTAGGGTCCGCCGTCCGTCTACCTTACGAGCAGTACTTC
J gene: TRBJ2-3; clone size: many; V gene: TRBV13; D gene: TRBD2; CDR3 protein: CASSLGRWRGAADTQYF; CDR3 DNA: TGTGCCAGCAGCTTAGGTCGGTGGCGGGGGGCCGCGGATACGCAGTATTTT
J gene: TRBJ2-1; clone size: many; V gene: TRBV14; D gene: TRBD2; CDR3 protein: CASSQALAGGRDEQFF; CDR3 DNA: TGTGCCAGCAGCCAAGCCCTAGCGGGGGGGCGCGATGAGCAGTTCTTC
J gene: TRBJ2-3; clone size: few; V gene: TRBV18; D gene: NA; CDR3 protein: CASSPSGTFLTDTQYF; CDR3 DNA: TGTGCCAGCTCACCATCCGGAACTTTTCTCACAGATACGCAGTATTTT
J gene: TRBJ1-2; clone size: many; V gene: TRBV30; D gene: NA; CDR3 protein: CAWSVSRLYGYTF; CDR3 DNA: TGTGCCTGGAGTGTATCCCGCCTCTATGGCTACACCTTC
J gene: TRBJ2-2; clone size: many; V gene: TRBV6-6; D gene: TRBD1; CDR3 protein: CASSEKQGTNTGELFF; CDR3 DNA: TGTGCCAGCAGCGAAAAACAGGGGACGAACACCGGGGAGCTGTTTTTT
J gene: TRBJ1-3; clone size: many; V gene: TRBV6-2/TRBV6-3; D gene: NA; CDR3 protein: CASTSLSSPPGGNTIYF; CDR3 DNA: TGTGCCAGCACCTCCCTCAGCTCCCCGCCGGGCGGAAACACCATATATTTT
J gene: TRBJ1-5; clone size: many; V gene: TRBV14; D gene: NA; CDR3 protein: CASSYSESQPQHF; CDR3 DNA: TGTGCCAGCAGCTACAGTGAGTCTCAGCCCCAGCATTTT
J gene: TRBJ2-7; clone size: many; V gene: TRBV12-3/TRBV12-4; D gene: TRBD2; CDR3 protein: CASRPPGLAGGYEQYF; CDR3 DNA: TGTGCCAGCAGACCACCGGGACTAGCGGGGGGGTACGAGCAGTACTTC
J gene: TRBJ2-7; clone size: medium-sized; V gene: TRBV5-6; D gene: TRBD1; CDR3 protein: CASSPENRGSYEQYF; CDR3 DNA: TGTGCCAGCAGCCCCGAGAACAGGGGTAGTTACGAGCAGTACTTC
J gene: TRBJ2-3; clone size: many; V gene: TRBV11-2; D gene: NA; CDR3 protein: CASSLGPLLRADTQYF; CDR3 DNA: TGTGCCAGCAGCTTGGGACCCCTGTTAAGGGCAGATACGCAGTATTTT
J gene: TRBJ2-5; clone size: many; V gene: TRBV20-1; D gene: TRBD2; CDR3 protein: CSARVAGGQETQYF; CDR3 DNA: TGCAGTGCACGGGTCGCGGGGGGACAAGAGACCCAGTACTTC
J gene: TRBJ1-2; clone size: many; V gene: TRBV4-1; D gene: TRBD1; CDR3 protein: CASSPNRGLYGYTF; CDR3 DNA: TGCGCCAGCAGCCCGAACAGGGGGCTGTATGGCTACACCTTC
J gene: TRBJ2-1; clone size: many; V gene: TRBV3-1; D gene: TRBD1; CDR3 protein: CASSHPGQYNEQFF; CDR3 DNA: TGTGCCAGCAGCCATCCGGGACAGTACAATGAGCAGTTCTTC
J gene: TRBJ2-7; clone size: many; V gene: TRBV4-1; D gene: NA; CDR3 protein: CASSQGSILEQYF; CDR3 DNA: TGCGCCAGCAGCCAAGGGAGTATTCTCGAGCAGTACTTC
J gene: TRBJ2-5; clone size: many; V gene: TRBV19; D gene: NA; CDR3 protein: CAVGRETQYF; CDR3 DNA: TGTGCCGTTGGGCGAGAGACCCAGTACTTC
J gene: TRBJ2-3; clone size: many; V gene: TRBV20-1; D gene: TRBD2; CDR3 protein: CSARTASGGWNTDTQYF; CDR3 DNA: TGCAGTGCTAGAACGGCTAGCGGGGGTTGGAACACAGATACGCAGTATTTT
J gene: TRBJ1-1; clone size: many; V gene: TRBV29-1; D gene: NA; CDR3 protein: CSVPHFRGDTEAFF; CDR3 DNA: TGCAGCGTCCCTCATTTCAGGGGAGACACTGAAGCTTTCTTT
J gene: TRBJ1-2; clone size: many; V gene: TRBV2; D gene: NA; CDR3 protein: CASRLGTAGYGYTF; CDR3 DNA: TGTGCCAGCAGGTTAGGCACAGCAGGCTATGGCTACACCTTC
J gene: TRBJ2-3; clone size: many; V gene: TRBV6-6; D gene: TRBD2; CDR3 protein: CASSPTSTSGTTDTQYF; CDR3 DNA: TGTGCCAGCAGTCCGACTTCGACTAGCGGGACCACAGATACGCAGTATTTT
J gene: TRBJ2-7; clone size: many; V gene: TRBV7-9; D gene: NA; CDR3 protein: CASSLASGHLSYEQYF; CDR3 DNA: TGTGCCAGCAGCTTAGCTTCTGGACATCTCTCCTACGAGCAGTACTTC
J gene: TRBJ2-3; clone size: few; V gene: TRBV5-1; D gene: TRBD2; CDR3 protein: CASSLVLAGGADTQYF; CDR3 DNA: TGCGCCAGCAGCTTGGTACTAGCGGGGGGTGCAGATACGCAGTATTTT
J gene: TRBJ1-1; clone size: NA; V gene: TRBV6-2/TRBV6-3; D gene: TRBD1; CDR3 protein: CASSPGQEFSFF; CDR3 DNA: TGTGCCAGCTCTCCGGGACAGGAGTTTTCTTTCTTT
J gene: TRBJ2-3; clone size: NA; V gene: TRBV27; D gene: TRBD1; CDR3 protein: CASSPWTGSTDTQYF; CDR3 DNA: TGTGCCAGCAGTCCCTGGACAGGGAGCACAGATACGCAGTATTTT
J gene: TRBJ2-2; clone size: many; V gene: TRBV5-1; D gene: TRBD1; CDR3 protein: CASSVNRGTGELFF; CDR3 DNA: TGCGCCAGCAGCGTTAACAGGGGCACCGGGGAGCTGTTTTTT